Each of the 12 T cell receptor beta chains below was sequenced from the same sample in a study of T-cell reconstitution after alpha-beta-depleted transplantation in children. The TCRbeta library was prepared with unique molecular identifiers. Each CDR3 protein is one row after TCRdb ran MiXCR on the PCR reads. Found here are some 340,000 distinct CDR3 sequences, about 9.3% of them singletons; the top ten hold 2% to 2.5%. Sequenced material: PBMCs from the stem cell graft donor, taken from the stem cell graft. The receptor set was obtained from a human donor who donated a stem cell graft to a child with acute lymphoblastic leukemia.

This clonotype was picked up many times. The chain carries TRBV12-3 or TRBV12-4 and TRBJ1-5, with 10 nucleotides matching TRBD1. V was clipped by 5 bases and J by 2 bases; unmatched bases: 9. The CDR3 spans 17 residues. CDR3 coding DNA: TGTGCCAGCAGTCAACGACAGGGGGCGAGGGGCAATCAGCCCCAGCATTTT. This encodes CASSQRQGARGNQPQHF.

This clonotype was observed a few times. The chain has TRBV29-1 and TRBJ2-7; TRBD2 agrees at 7 bases. Looked up from germline, CDR1 is SQVTM and CDR2 is ANQGSEA. V dropped 4 bases and J dropped 6; count of bases not matched to a gene: 9. The CDR3 is made up of 13 amino acids. The CDR3 nucleotides are TGCAGCGTTGTCCCAATGGGGGGGTTCGAGCAGTACTTC. This translates into CSVVPMGGFEQYF.

This clonotype was seen a handful of times. The V call is TRBV20-1, the J call TRBJ1-4, with D possibly TRBD1 on 5 matching bases. Trimming cost V 6 bases and J 0 bases, with 11 bases left between them. The CDR3 consists of 14 residues. The V gene's germline CDR1 is DFQATT and CDR2 SNEGSKA (reference sequence). The CDR3 bases are TGCAGTGCCCAGGGACCTACAACTAATGAAAAACTGTTTTTT. Amino acids: CSAQGPTTNEKLFF.

Remarks on this clonotype: One base away lies a much larger clone, so this may be a sequencing read error. The V call is TRBV27, the J call TRBJ2-1; 14 nucleotides agree with TRBD2. V lost 5 bases and J lost 6; bases outside the gene matches: 12. The length of the CDR3 is 18 residues. Germline CDR1 MNHEY, CDR2 SMNVEV (reference sequence). CDR3 nucleotides: TGTGCCAGCAGTACGCAGACTAGCGGGAGGGCCCAAGGCAATGAGCAGTTCTTC. Translating it yields CASSTQTSGRAQGNEQFF.

J is TRBJ1-1 and V is TRBV20-1; D may be TRBD1 (6 bases). CDR1 DFQATT and CDR2 SNEGSKA come from the germline V gene (reference sequence). This CDR3 is built from 14 residues. V gave up 6 bases and J gave up 0 bases, with 14 bases separating them. CDR3 DNA: TGCAGTGCGGGGGCGGACGGCCTGAACACTGAAGCTTTCTTT. Amino acid sequence: CSAGADGLNTEAFF.

This clonotype was seen a few times. The chain links TRBV5-1 to TRBJ2-7; D not resolved. Germline V gene lookup returns CDR1 SGHRS and CDR2 YFSETQ. The CDR3 is 12 residues long. Trimming stripped 2 bases from V and 9 bases from J, with 12 bases between. The CDR3 loop is CASSFPLQRQYF. The CDR3 DNA is TGCGCCAGCAGCTTCCCCCTACAAAGGCAGTACTTC.

The V and J genes are TRBV27 and TRBJ2-2; D unresolved. Per the germline V gene, CDR1 is MNHEY and CDR2 is SMNVEV (reference sequence). V dropped 2 bases and J dropped 8 bases, with 12 bases sitting between them. This CDR3 comprises 14 residues. CDR3 bases: TGTGCCAGCAGTTTAGGCCTGGCCTATGGGGAGCTGTTTTTT. Translation gives CASSLGLAYGELFF.

This clonotype was picked up a small number of times. CDR3 sequence: CASSQVAGTGGETQYF. The CDR3 DNA is TGTGCCAGCAGCCAAGTTGCAGGGACCGGGGGGGAGACCCAGTACTTC. The chain combines TRBV4-2 with TRBJ2-5; TRBD2 agrees at 7 bases. The trim removed 1 base at V and 5 bases at J, leaving 10 bases unmatched. The CDR3 runs to 16 residues. Germline-derived CDR1 and CDR2 are LGHNA and YNFKEQ.

The genes are TRBV4-1 and TRBJ2-7; D remains ambiguous. From germline, CDR1 is MGHRA and CDR2 YSYEKL. The V end lost 4 bases, the J end lost 2 bases, and 15 bases lay between the germline ends. This CDR3 has 15 amino acids. The CDR3 DNA sequence: TGCGCCAGCAGCCGGGGTCCCCCAGACCCCTACGAGCAGTACTTC. It specifies CASSRGPPDPYEQYF.

This clonotype was detected only a few times. V is TRBV12-3 or TRBV12-4 and J is TRBJ2-1; 8 bases line up with TRBD2. The CDR3 is 14 amino acids. V trimming: 6 bases; J trimming: 9 bases; junction bases outside the gene matches: 10. CDR3: CASRPPGGSSEQFF. CDR3 DNA sequence: TGTGCCAGCAGACCACCGGGGGGGTCAAGTGAGCAGTTCTTC.

Only a few counts were recorded for this clonotype. This chain uses TRBV20-1 with TRBJ1-5, with no clear D. There are 13 residues in the CDR3. With 2 bases removed from V and 4 bases from J, the gap between germline ends came to 9 bases. The germline CDR1 and CDR2 sequences are DFQATT and SNEGSKA (reference sequence). CDR3 sequence reads: CSARSEANQPQHF. CDR3 coding DNA: TGCAGTGCTAGATCGGAGGCGAATCAGCCCCAGCATTTT.

This clonotype was recorded at least ten times. This sequence joins TRBV4-1 and TRBJ1-1; 10 bases line up with TRBD1. CDR1 MGHRA and CDR2 YSYEKL come from the germline V gene. V shed 3 bases, J shed 3 bases, and the junction held 1 base outside the gene matches. The CDR3 is made up of 14 amino acids. This chain's CDR3 is CASSQTGGYTEAFF. The CDR3 DNA reads TGCGCCAGCAGCCAGACAGGGGGCTACACTGAAGCTTTCTTT.